One and the same sample provided the 26 T cell receptor beta chains below, sequenced in a study of blood T cell repertoires in COVID-19 (dated by TCRdb to between 2020 and 2021). The library came from the immunoSEQ multiplex PCR assay. TCRdb retrieved this table from immuneACCESS and kept in-frame rearrangements only. Not all clones are present; in checked studies, unresolved V genes account for under half, and no reason is known for the remainder. The sample table lists some 140,000 clones, roughly 84% of them with a count of one. The ten largest clones represent 1.4% of the sample. Specimen: peripheral blood. The source is a man in his sixties with acute or convalescent COVID-19.

The rearrangement uses TRBV5-1 and TRBJ2-3; 14 nucleotides align to TRBD2. The CDR3 extends over 20 amino acids. V lost 1 base to trimming and J lost 1 base; unmatched junction nucleotides: 11. CDR1 is SGHRS, CDR2 YFSETQ, per germline. The CDR3 reads CASSLHPTSGRAGGTDTQYF. The CDR3 DNA reads as TGCGCCAGCAGCTTGCATCCGACTAGCGGGAGGGCCGGGGGCACAGATACGCAGTATTTT.

V gene TRBV14 combines with J gene TRBJ2-7; D is possibly TRBD1 (6 bases). The V end was cut by 3 bases, the J end by 5 bases, with 17 bases between. CDR3 length: 15 residues. CDR1 is SGHDN and CDR2 is FVKESK in the germline V gene. This CDR3 is CASSHLTGNQDEQYF. The CDR3 DNA sequence: TGTGCCAGCAGCCATCTTACAGGGAATCAGGACGAGCAGTACTTC.

V is TRBV19 and J is TRBJ1-2; D ambiguous. V lost 5 bases to trimming and J lost 7 bases, with 20 bases between them. CDR1 LNHDA and CDR2 SQIVND come from the germline V gene (reference sequence). This CDR3 comprises 15 residues. CDR3 sequence: CASSPGRGPLSGYTF. The CDR3 DNA follows: TGTGCCAGTAGTCCCGGACGGGGTCCTCTTTCTGGCTACACCTTC.

This rearrangement joins TRBV7-3 to TRBJ2-1, with 13 bases that match TRBD2. Germline CDR1 SGHTA, CDR2 FQGTGA. J gave up 8 bases and V 5 bases, and 6 bases lay outside the gene matches. This CDR3 has 15 amino acids. Here the CDR3 DNA reads TGTGCCAGCAGCCCACTAGCGGGAGGGCCGCATGAGCAGTTCTTC. It specifies CASSPLAGGPHEQFF.

As to this clone: This same CDR3 is encoded by further DNA sequences in the sample. The V gene is TRBV19, the J gene TRBJ2-5, with TRBD2 identical over 11 bases. With V trimmed by 1 base and J by 2 bases, 3 bases remained unmatched. CDR1 is LNHDA, CDR2 SQIVND, per germline (reference sequence). This CDR3 region has 16 residues. In DNA form, the CDR3 reads TGTGCCAGTAGTATAGGGCTAGCGGGGGGACAAGAGACCCAGTACTTC. This sequence encodes CASSIGLAGGQETQYF.

The chain employs TRBV28 and TRBJ2-7; 9 nucleotides line up with TRBD1. J was trimmed by 2 bases and V by 5 bases; bases with no gene match: 10. The CDR3 has 16 amino acids. Germline V lookup: CDR1 MDHEN, CDR2 SYDVKM. CDR3 in amino acids: CASSPPDRGETYEQYF. The CDR3 DNA reads as TGTGCCAGCAGTCCCCCTGACAGGGGGGAAACCTACGAGCAGTACTTC.

This clone was observed a single time. V gene TRBV19 combines with J gene TRBJ1-2, with TRBD1 identical over 9 bases. The germline V gene has CDR1 LNHDA and CDR2 SQIVND (reference sequence). J gave up 4 bases and V 5 bases, and 17 bases lay outside the gene matches. This CDR3 contains 18 residues. CDR3 nucleotide sequence: TGTGCCAGTAGTGCACATACGGGACAGGGCTATAAGAGCTATGGCTACACCTTC. It specifies CASSAHTGQGYKSYGYTF.

The chain is built from TRBV5-1 and TRBJ1-2, with 8 positions matching TRBD1. The junction had 6 bases not matched to a gene; V was cut back by 0 bases and J by 8 bases. The V gene's germline CDR1 is SGHRS and CDR2 YFSETQ. This CDR3 has 14 residues. This CDR3 reads CASSLDRGARGYTF. The CDR3 coding sequence is TGCGCCAGCAGCTTGGACAGGGGGGCACGGGGCTACACCTTC.

This chain uses TRBV4-1 with TRBJ1-1; D possibly corresponds to TRBD1 (5 bases). This CDR3 comprises 15 residues. V lost 0 bases, J lost 5 bases, and 13 bases lay in between. Germline V CDR1 and CDR2: MGHRA, YSYEKL. In nucleotides, the CDR3 is TGCGCCAGCAGCCAAGAGGGTCAGGGAACGACTGAAGCTTTCTTT. Amino acids: CASSQEGQGTTEAFF.

This chain connects TRBV7-3 to TRBJ2-1; D unclear. CDR1 and CDR2 from the germline V gene are SGHTA and FQGTGA. Trimming removed 2 bases from V and 0 bases from J, with 8 bases in between. The CDR3 spans 15 residues. Here the CDR3 DNA reads TGTGCCAGCAGCTTACTGGGCCGCTCCTACAATGAGCAGTTCTTC. Its translation: CASSLLGRSYNEQFF.

A few counts support this clone. The rearrangement joins TRBV6-5 to TRBJ1-2, with 10 nucleotides matching TRBD1. V trimming: 6 bases; J trimming: 3 bases; junction bases outside the gene matches: 7. The germline CDR1 and CDR2 sequences are MNHEY and SVGAGI. The CDR3 covers 15 residues. CDR3 sequence (DNA): TGTGCCAGCAGATCGACAGGGGGCAGGGACTATGGCTACACCTTC. It yields the protein CASRSTGGRDYGYTF.

The CDR3 coding sequence is TGCAGCGGGTCGAGGAGCGGGAGTCCAGATACGCAGTATTTT. The encoded protein is CSGSRSGSPDTQYF. The chain couples TRBV29-1 to TRBJ2-3; 8 bases fit TRBD2. This CDR3 is built from 14 residues. Germline-derived CDR1 and CDR2 are SQVTM and ANQGSEA. V lost 7 bases to trimming and J lost 4 bases; unmatched junction nucleotides: 10.

The chain recombines TRBV7-9 with TRBJ2-6; D is ambiguous. The V end was cut by 1 base, the J end by 0 bases, with 10 bases between. This CDR3 has 17 amino acids. Germline assignment: CDR1 SEHNR and CDR2 FQNEAQ (reference sequence). CDR3 DNA sequence: TGTGCCAGCAGCTTAGTACTCGAGGCCTCTGGGGCCAACGTCCTGACTTTC. Amino acids: CASSLVLEASGANVLTF.

This chain connects TRBV6-5 to TRBJ1-4; 8 nucleotides align to TRBD1. The CDR3 is made up of 15 amino acids. CDR1 is MNHEY, CDR2 SVGAGI, per germline. The junction had 4 bases not matched to a gene; V was cut back by 5 bases and J by 2 bases. CDR3 protein: CASSPQGATNEKLFF. The CDR3 DNA follows: TGTGCCAGCAGTCCCCAGGGGGCGACTAATGAAAAACTGTTTTTT.

This clone was recorded only once. V is TRBV6-5 and J is TRBJ1-1; 11 bases fit TRBD1. This CDR3 has 15 amino acids. CDR1 MNHEY and CDR2 SVGAGI come from the germline V gene. V trimming: 6 bases; J trimming: 4 bases; junction bases outside the gene matches: 7. The CDR3 nucleotides are TGTGCCAGCAGGGACAGGGGGCGAGGGAGCACTGAAGCTTTCTTT. Translation: CASRDRGRGSTEAFF.

This clone has a single count. The chain combines TRBV5-4 with TRBJ2-3, with D unclear. V lost 0 bases and J lost 9, with 8 bases in between. From germline, CDR1 is SGHNT and CDR2 YYREEE (reference sequence). The CDR3 runs to 12 residues. The CDR3 DNA reads TGTGCCAGCAGCTTGGACAGTCAGACGCAGTATTTT. Amino acids: CASSLDSQTQYF.

V is TRBV12-3 or TRBV12-4 and J is TRBJ1-1; D gene ambiguous. The V gene lost 5 bases and the J gene lost 8 bases, with 6 bases spanning the gap. The CDR3 runs to 10 residues. The CDR3 reads CASSHREAFF. CDR3 bases: TGTGCCAGCAGTCATAGAGAAGCTTTCTTT.

This chain links TRBV2 with TRBJ2-1; maybe TRBD1 (6 bases). The length of the CDR3 is 14 residues. From germline, CDR1 is SNHLY and CDR2 FYNNEI. With 4 bases removed from V and 6 bases from J, the gap between germline ends came to 13 bases. The CDR3 sequence: CASSVVRGLNEQFF. CDR3 bases: TGTGCCAGCAGTGTTGTCAGGGGCCTCAATGAGCAGTTCTTC.

The CDR3 region has the DNA TGTGCCTGGTCCGGGACAGGGGGACTTCAGCCCCAGCATTTT. Translating it yields CAWSGTGGLQPQHF. The J gene is TRBJ1-5, the V gene TRBV30; 11 nucleotides line up with TRBD1. The germline V gene has CDR1 GTSNPN and CDR2 SVGIG (reference sequence). Trimming removed 5 bases from V and 6 bases from J; junction bases left unmatched: 6. The CDR3 covers 14 residues.

V gene TRBV11-2 combines with J gene TRBJ1-3, with 12 bases identical to TRBD1. This CDR3 has 15 residues. Germline values: CDR1 SGHAT, CDR2 FQNNGV. CDR3 protein: CATERDRGLGNTIYF. The CDR3, as DNA: TGTGCGACTGAACGGGACAGGGGGCTTGGAAACACCATATATTTT.

This sequence joins TRBV12-3 or TRBV12-4 and TRBJ2-3; D gene unclear. This CDR3 comprises 13 residues. V gave up 7 bases and J gave up 4 bases, with 12 bases separating them. The CDR3 region is CASTPSSADTQYF. CDR3 nucleotides: TGTGCCAGCACTCCTAGTAGTGCAGATACGCAGTATTTT.

The chain employs TRBV5-4 and TRBJ2-1; D is possibly TRBD2 (6 bases). This CDR3 has 15 residues. Trimming pared 5 bases from V and 4 bases from J, leaving 16 bases between. Germline assignment: CDR1 SGHNT and CDR2 YYREEE (reference sequence). The CDR3 DNA follows: TGTGCCAGCAGTTTAGCCGGAGGGCGATACAATGAGCAGTTCTTC. Translating it yields CASSLAGGRYNEQFF.

This clone appeared a single time. The CDR3 here is CASSARAGGPDTGELFF. The CDR3 DNA sequence: TGTGCCAGCAGCGCCCGAGCGGGGGGGCCGGACACCGGGGAGCTGTTTTTT. The rearrangement uses TRBV9 and TRBJ2-2, with TRBD2 matching over 10 bases. Germline V gives CDR1 SGDLS, CDR2 YYNGEE. V lost 3 bases and J lost 3; bases outside the gene matches: 8. This CDR3 contains 17 residues.

In regard to this clone: Different DNA sequences within this sample yield the same CDR3. The CDR3 bases are TGCGCCAGCAGCTTGGGGGGCGGGAGTACAGATACGCAGTATTTT. Translating it yields CASSLGGGSTDTQYF. The gene calls are TRBV5-1 and TRBJ2-3; 7 nucleotides match TRBD2. CDR3 length: 15 amino acids. With 0 bases clipped from V and 3 bases from J, the junction kept 4 bases outside the gene matches. CDR1 is SGHRS and CDR2 is YFSETQ in the germline V gene.

This chain links TRBV6-6 with TRBJ2-3; perhaps TRBD2 as D (6 bases). CDR3 length: 15 amino acids. The V end lost 2 bases, the J end lost 3 bases, and 12 bases lay between the germline ends. CDR1 MNHNY and CDR2 SVGAGI come from the germline V gene (reference sequence). CDR3 DNA sequence: TGTGCCAGCAGTTACGGTAGCGGCCGTACAGATACGCAGTATTTT. This translates into CASSYGSGRTDTQYF.

This chain joins TRBV9 and TRBJ2-5; D is possibly TRBD1 (6 bases). V shed 0 bases and J shed 0 bases, with 24 bases lying between them. This CDR3 is built from 20 residues. Germline assignment: CDR1 SGDLS and CDR2 YYNGEE. The CDR3 is CASSVVEWTERVTYQETQYF. DNA of the CDR3: TGTGCCAGCAGCGTAGTGGAGTGGACAGAAAGGGTTACTTACCAAGAGACCCAGTACTTC.